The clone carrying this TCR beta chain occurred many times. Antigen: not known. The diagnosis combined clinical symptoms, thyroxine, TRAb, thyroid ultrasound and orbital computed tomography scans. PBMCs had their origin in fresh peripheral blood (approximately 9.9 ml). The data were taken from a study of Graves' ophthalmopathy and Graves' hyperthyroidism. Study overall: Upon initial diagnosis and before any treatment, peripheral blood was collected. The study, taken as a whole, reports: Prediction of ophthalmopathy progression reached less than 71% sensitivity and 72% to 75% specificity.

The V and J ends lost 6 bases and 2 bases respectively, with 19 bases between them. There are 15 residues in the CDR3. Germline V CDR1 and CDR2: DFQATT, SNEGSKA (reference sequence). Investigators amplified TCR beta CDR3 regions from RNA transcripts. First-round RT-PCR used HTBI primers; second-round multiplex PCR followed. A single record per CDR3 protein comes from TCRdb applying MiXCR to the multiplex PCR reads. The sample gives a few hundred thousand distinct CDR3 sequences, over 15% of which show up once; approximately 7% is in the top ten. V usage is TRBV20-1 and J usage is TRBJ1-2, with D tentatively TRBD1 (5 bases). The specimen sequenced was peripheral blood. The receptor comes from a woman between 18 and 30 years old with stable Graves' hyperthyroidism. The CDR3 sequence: CSAPYLAGINYGYTF. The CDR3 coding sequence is TGCAGTGCCCCCTACCTGGCAGGGATCAACTATGGCTACACCTTC.